The 21 T cell receptor beta chains below were found in one sample sequenced in a study of T cell responses to AZD1222 COVID-19 vaccine. Produced via immunoSEQ multiplex PCR; TCRdb's table is partial and in-frame only. This table holds about 120,000 clones, around 89% found once. The sequencing used peripheral blood, collected on day 0 of AZD1222 vaccination. These receptors came from an adult in good health.

The chain uses TRBV7-8 and TRBJ1-6; TRBD1 is a possible D gene (5 bases). The CDR3 has 16 amino acids. V lost 8 bases to trimming and J lost 0 bases, with 14 bases between them. Per germline, CDR1 SGHVS and CDR2 FQNEAQ. CDR3 sequence: CASDARDSSYNSPLHF. In DNA, the CDR3 is TGTGCCAGCGACGCTAGAGACAGCTCCTATAATTCACCCCTCCACTTT.

V usage is TRBV27 and J usage is TRBJ2-7, with 9 bases aligning to TRBD1. V was clipped by 6 bases and J by 2 bases; unmatched bases: 8. The CDR3 has 15 residues. CDR1 and CDR2 (germline): MNHEY, SMNVEV (reference sequence). CDR3 nucleotides: TGTGCCAGCAGGGTCTTCGGACAGGGGCCCTACGAGCAGTACTTC. Its protein is CASRVFGQGPYEQYF.

The V call is TRBV6-2 or TRBV6-3, the J call TRBJ1-2; D is unresolved. With 2 bases removed from V and 5 bases from J, the gap between germline ends came to 9 bases. The CDR3 has 13 residues. Germline V gene data show CDR1 as MNHEY and CDR2 as SVGEGT. The CDR3 loop reads CASSYAGIYGYTF. The DNA for the CDR3 is TGTGCCAGCAGTTACGCAGGAATTTATGGCTACACCTTC.

The chain uses TRBV11-2 and TRBJ1-1, with D unclear. The CDR3 has 14 residues. Looked up from germline, CDR1 is SGHAT and CDR2 is FQNNGV. The germline V and J ends were trimmed by 8 bases and 4 bases, with 17 bases remaining between them. CDR3 in DNA: TGTGCCAGCGGGTTGGCCCGGGAGGGCACTGAAGCTTTCTTT. Amino acid sequence: CASGLAREGTEAFF.

The chain uses TRBV7-3 and TRBJ2-2, with TRBD2 matching over 11 bases. Germline CDR1 reads SGHTA; CDR2 reads FQGTGA. Losses at the gene ends were 4 bases for V and 2 bases for J; bases not matched to a gene: 9. This CDR3 comprises 18 residues. The CDR3 sequence: CASSSKTLAGVNTGELFF. In DNA, the CDR3 is TGTGCCAGCAGCTCCAAAACACTAGCGGGGGTAAACACCGGGGAGCTGTTTTTT.

The J gene is TRBJ1-6, the V gene TRBV18; no firm D call. There are 16 residues in the CDR3. V was cut by 2 bases and J by 9 bases, with 17 bases left in between. Germline CDR1 and CDR2: KGHSH and LQKENI. The CDR3 DNA reads as TGTGCCAGCTCACCATTTAATCCCGGGGAGGGTTCACCCCTCCACTTT. Amino acid sequence: CASSPFNPGEGSPLHF. The complete variable domain, with remaining parts taken from reference TRBV18 and TRBJ1-6, reads NAGVMQNPRHLVRRRGQEARLRCSPMKGHSHVYWYRQLPEEGLKFMVYLQKENIIDESGMPKERFSAEFPKEGPSILRIQQVVRGDSAAYFCASSPFNPGEGSPLHFGNGTRLTVT.

The chain combines TRBV7-2 with TRBJ1-4; D unresolved. Between the trimmed V and J ends, which lost 1 base and 8 bases, there was a span of 5 bases. The CDR3 runs 12 residues. Germline lookup yields CDR1 SGHTA and CDR2 FQGNSA. Here the CDR3 DNA reads TGTGCCAGCAGCTTAGGAGGGGAAAAACTGTTTTTT. Protein: CASSLGGEKLFF.

The chain combines TRBV15 with TRBJ1-3; tentatively, D is TRBD1 (5 bases). Germline V gives CDR1 LNHNV, CDR2 YYDKDF (reference sequence). The CDR3 runs to 17 residues. V was cut by 4 bases and J by 0 bases, with 16 bases left in between. The CDR3 DNA follows: TGTGCCACCAGCACAGAGTCCCAGGGATCCTCTGGAAACACCATATATTTT. This sequence encodes CATSTESQGSSGNTIYF. Full variable domain (missing parts from reference TRBV15 and TRBJ1-3): DAMVIQNPRYQVTQFGKPVTLSCSQTLNHNVMYWYQQKSSQAPKLLFHYYDKDFNNEADTPDNFQSRRPNTSFCFLDIRSPGLGDTAMYLCATSTESQGSSGNTIYFGEGSWLTVV.

The chain uses TRBV7-9 and TRBJ1-1; no firm D call. The CDR3 has 15 residues. V lost 4 bases to trimming and J lost 0 bases, with 12 bases between them. The germline V gene has CDR1 SEHNR and CDR2 FQNEAQ (reference sequence). In nucleotides, the CDR3 is TGTGCCAGCAGCTCCCCGCTCTCTATGAACACTGAAGCTTTCTTT. Translation gives CASSSPLSMNTEAFF.

The chain combines TRBV7-6 with TRBJ1-1; D might be TRBD1 (6 bases). Per germline, CDR1 SGHVS and CDR2 FNYEAQ. V was pared by 0 bases and J by 0 bases, with 8 bases between. The CDR3 runs 15 residues. The CDR3 sequence is CASSLAQGLNTEAFF. DNA for the CDR3: TGTGCCAGCAGCTTAGCGCAGGGGTTGAACACTGAAGCTTTCTTT.

CDR3 region: CASSEVGRNQGELFF. The CDR3 DNA reads TGTGCCAGCAGTGAAGTAGGACGGAATCAAGGGGAACTGTTTTTT. The chain joins TRBV6-1 to TRBJ1-4, with a tentative D call TRBD1 (5 bases). Germline lookup yields CDR1 MNHNS and CDR2 SASEGT. The CDR3 extends over 15 amino acids. Trimming cost V 1 base and J 12 bases, with 18 bases left between them.

This chain connects TRBV4-1 to TRBJ1-2; D not resolved. The V and J ends lost 0 bases and 2 bases respectively, with 7 bases between them. The CDR3 covers 14 residues. Germline CDR1 reads MGHRA; CDR2 reads YSYEKL. DNA for the CDR3: TGCGCCAGCAGCCAAGATCGCGGAAACTATGGCTACACCTTC. This sequence encodes CASSQDRGNYGYTF.

Only one count was recorded for this clone. The genes are TRBV5-8 and TRBJ1-1; 11 positions match TRBD1. V lost 0 bases, J lost 3 bases, and 7 bases stayed unmatched. The CDR3 length is 17 residues. Per the germline V gene, CDR1 is SGHTS and CDR2 is YDEGEE. In nucleotides, the CDR3 is TGTGCCAGCAGCTTGGACGGGACAGGGGGTTTTCACACTGAAGCTTTCTTT. It translates to CASSLDGTGGFHTEAFF.

This clone was seen just once. The V and J genes are TRBV3-1 (or the pseudogene TRBV3-2) and TRBJ2-7; 9 bases map to TRBD2. V shed 1 base and J 3 bases; nucleotides not matched to a gene: 4. The CDR3 has 15 residues. Germline CDR1 LGHDT, CDR2 YNNKEL (reference sequence). For the CDR3, the DNA is TGTGCCAGCAGCCAAGCGACTAGCGGAGGCTACGAGCAGTACTTC. It encodes CASSQATSGGYEQYF.

This chain joins TRBV3-1 (or the pseudogene TRBV3-2) and TRBJ2-3; D gene ambiguous. This CDR3 is 14 amino acids long. Trimming took off 4 bases at V and 6 bases at J, with 14 bases between the two ends. Germline V gives CDR1 LGHDT, CDR2 YNNKEL (reference sequence). CDR3 in DNA: TGTGCCAGCAGCCTCAACGGTGTGGGGGATACGCAGTATTTT. Translating gives CASSLNGVGDTQYF.

V usage is TRBV7-8 and J usage is TRBJ1-1; D is unresolved. Germline values: CDR1 SGHVS, CDR2 FQNEAQ. V gave up 2 bases and J gave up 8 bases, with 15 bases separating them. The CDR3 is 14 residues long. The CDR3 DNA reads as TGTGCCAGCAGCTTACTGGGCCGTTTACACGAAGCTTTCTTT. It specifies CASSLLGRLHEAFF.

The rearrangement links TRBV11-2 to TRBJ2-7; 10 positions agree with TRBD1. The germline V gene encodes CDR1 SGHAT and CDR2 FQNNGV. The length of the CDR3 is 13 residues. The V and J ends lost 6 bases and 5 bases, in that order; junction bases with no gene match: 4. CDR3 sequence (DNA): TGTGCCAGCAGGAGACAGGGGGCGAACGAGCAGTACTTC. Its translation is CASRRQGANEQYF.

The chain uses TRBV7-2 and TRBJ1-6; the match to TRBD1 covers 7 bases. The CDR3 is 15 amino acids. J was trimmed by 7 bases and V by 0 bases; bases with no gene match: 3. Per the germline V gene, CDR1 is SGHTA and CDR2 is FQGNSA. The CDR3 is CASSLAARGNSPLHF. In nucleotides, the CDR3 is TGTGCCAGCAGCTTAGCGGCCAGGGGGAATTCACCCCTCCACTTT.

About this clone itself: Other nucleotide sequences from this sample produce the same CDR3. The genes are TRBV5-1 and TRBJ1-5; D is unresolved. The germline V and J ends were trimmed by 0 bases and 0 bases, with 1 base remaining between them. The CDR3 length is 13 residues. Germline V gene sequence: CDR1 SGHRS, CDR2 YFSETQ. CDR3 DNA sequence: TGCGCCAGCAGCTTGGATAGCAATCAGCCCCAGCATTTT. Amino acids: CASSLDSNQPQHF.

The chain joins TRBV29-1 to TRBJ2-1; 8 bases are shared with TRBD1. The CDR3 length is 16 residues. CDR1 is SQVTM and CDR2 is ANQGSEA in the germline V gene. J was trimmed by 5 bases and V by 6 bases; bases with no gene match: 15. The CDR3 protein is CSVELRGLGANNEQFF. CDR3 in DNA: TGCAGCGTAGAACTCAGGGGGCTGGGGGCCAACAATGAGCAGTTCTTC.

The J gene is TRBJ1-1, the V gene TRBV7-9, with a weak D call TRBD1 (5 bases). The ends were cut back, 8 bases at V and 1 base at J, with 26 bases in the middle. Germline values: CDR1 SEHNR, CDR2 FQNEAQ (reference sequence). This CDR3 spans 18 amino acids. The CDR3 DNA reads TGTGCCAGCCCTTCGAGGTCGTTGGACAAAGGTGGGAACACTGAAGCTTTCTTT. Its protein is CASPSRSLDKGGNTEAFF.